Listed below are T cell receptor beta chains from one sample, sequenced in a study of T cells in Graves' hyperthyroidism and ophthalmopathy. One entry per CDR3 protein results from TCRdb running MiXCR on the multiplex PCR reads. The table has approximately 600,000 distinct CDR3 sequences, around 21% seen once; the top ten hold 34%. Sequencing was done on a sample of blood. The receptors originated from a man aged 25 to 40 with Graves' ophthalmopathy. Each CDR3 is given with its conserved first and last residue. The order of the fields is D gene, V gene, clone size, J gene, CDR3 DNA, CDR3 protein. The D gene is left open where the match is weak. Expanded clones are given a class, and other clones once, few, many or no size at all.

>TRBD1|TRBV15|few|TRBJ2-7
TGTGCCACCAGCAGAGGTGGACAGGGGTCCTACGAGCAGTACTTC
CATSRGGQGSYEQYF
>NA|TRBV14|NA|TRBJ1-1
TGTGCCAGCAGTTCAGTGGACCACACTGAAGCTTTCTTT
CASSSVDHTEAFF
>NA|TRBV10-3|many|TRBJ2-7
TGTGCCATCAGTGGTCGACAGGACACCCCCTACGAGCAGTACTTC
CAISGRQDTPYEQYF
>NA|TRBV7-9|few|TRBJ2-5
TGTGCCAGCAGCTTTAGGTCTAGCGATTCAGAGACCCAGTACTTC
CASSFRSSDSETQYF
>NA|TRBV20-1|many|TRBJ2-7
TGCAGTGTAGCGGGACAGGGAACCTACGAGCAGTACTTC
CSVAGQGTYEQYF
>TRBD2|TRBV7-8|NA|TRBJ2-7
TGTGCCAGCAGCTACCCGGGACTAGCGGGCGAGCAGTACTTC
CASSYPGLAGEQYF
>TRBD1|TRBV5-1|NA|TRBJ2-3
TGCGCCAGCAGCCAATCCGGGACAGGGGGAGATACGCAGTATTTT
CASSQSGTGGDTQYF
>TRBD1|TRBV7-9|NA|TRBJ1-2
TGTGCCAGCAGCGCGGCCGGGACAGGGAGCTATGGCTACACCTTC
CASSAAGTGSYGYTF
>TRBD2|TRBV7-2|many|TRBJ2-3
TGTGCCAGCAGCTTAGCGGGGAGGGAGACAGATACGCAGTATTTT
CASSLAGRETDTQYF
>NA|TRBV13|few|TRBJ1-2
TGTGCCAGCAGGATTCTTGGTGGGGGGCATAACTATGGCTACACCTTC
CASRILGGGHNYGYTF
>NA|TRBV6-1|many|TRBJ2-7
TGTGCCAGCAGGAACAGCGGCCGCTCCTACGAGCAGTACTTC
CASRNSGRSYEQYF
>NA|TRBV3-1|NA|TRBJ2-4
TGCGCCAGGAGCCAAGCCGGGTACGGGAACATTCAGTACTTC
CARSQAGYGNIQYF
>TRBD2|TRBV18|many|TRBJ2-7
TGTGCCAGCTCCGATAGGACTAGCGGGATCAACGAGCAGTACTTC
CASSDRTSGINEQYF
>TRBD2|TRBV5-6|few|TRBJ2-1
TGTGCCAGCAGCTGGGGGGGAGTCGTCAATTCGGATGAGCAGTTCTTC
CASSWGGVVNSDEQFF
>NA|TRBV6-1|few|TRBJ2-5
TGTGCCAGCAGCCCCCACCTTGAAGGGACCCAGTACTTC
CASSPHLEGTQYF
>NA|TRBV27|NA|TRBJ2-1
TGTGCCAGCAGTTTATCCTTAGTGCGAGAGCAGTTCTTC
CASSLSLVREQFF
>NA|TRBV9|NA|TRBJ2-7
TGTGCCAGCAGCCAAGGATCCCGACCAGTTGAGCAGTACTTC
CASSQGSRPVEQYF
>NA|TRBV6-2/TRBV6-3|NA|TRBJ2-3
TGTGCCAGCAGTCCCCGGACGTCCCCCACAGATACGCAGTATTTT
CASSPRTSPTDTQYF